This TCR beta chain was retrieved from a study of blood T cell repertoires in COVID-19. Study-level information: COVID-19 samples from acute and convalescent phases originated in the United States, Italy and Spain. PBMCs, B-cell-depleted T cells, or T cells were the source of the cDNA or gDNA that made up the material.

TCRdb's copy holds only in-frame clones and misses some; the assay was immunoSEQ multiplex PCR. The data show about 220,000 clones, over 75% seen once. In germline, CDR1 is MNHEY, CDR2 SMNVEV (reference sequence). The V and J ends lost 4 bases and 6 bases, in that order; junction bases with no gene match: 9. The CDR3 sequence is 15 residues long. The source material was peripheral blood. The chain recombines TRBV27 with TRBJ1-2; 9 bases line up with TRBD1. This TCR was sampled from a man aged 40-49 years with active or convalescent COVID-19. In nucleotides, the CDR3 is TGTGCCAGCAGTTCTTACAGGGGGCAAGGGGATGGCTACACCTTC. It codes for CASSSYRGQGDGYTF.